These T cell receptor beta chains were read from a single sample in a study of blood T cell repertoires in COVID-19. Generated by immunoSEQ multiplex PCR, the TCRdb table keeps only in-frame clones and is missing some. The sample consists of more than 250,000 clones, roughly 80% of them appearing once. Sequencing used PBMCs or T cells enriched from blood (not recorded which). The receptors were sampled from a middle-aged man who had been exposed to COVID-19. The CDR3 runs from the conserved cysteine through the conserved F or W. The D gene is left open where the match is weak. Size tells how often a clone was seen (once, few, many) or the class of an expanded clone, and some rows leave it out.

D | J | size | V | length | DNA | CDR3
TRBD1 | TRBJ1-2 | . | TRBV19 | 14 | TGTGCCAGTAGTACACCGCAGGGGGGTCATGGCTACACCTTC | CASSTPQGGHGYTF
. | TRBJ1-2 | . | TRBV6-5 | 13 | TGTGCCAGCGGCGCGGAGCCAATTAATGGCTACACCTTC | CASGAEPINGYTF
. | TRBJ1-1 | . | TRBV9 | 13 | TGTGCCAGCAGCGCGTCGACGGGGGCTGAAGCTTTCTTT | CASSASTGAEAFF
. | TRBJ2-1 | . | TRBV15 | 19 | TGTGCCACCAGCAGTCTTTATTACCTGGACAGCCCCTCCTACAATGAGCAGTTCTTC | CATSSLYYLDSPSYNEQFF
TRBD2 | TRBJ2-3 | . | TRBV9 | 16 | TGTGCCAGCAGCGGACGACTAGCGGGACTCGCAGATACGCAGTATTTT | CASSGRLAGLADTQYF
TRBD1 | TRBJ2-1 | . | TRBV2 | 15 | TGTGCCAGCATATCACAGGGGCTTGATTACAATGAGCAGTTCTTC | CASISQGLDYNEQFF
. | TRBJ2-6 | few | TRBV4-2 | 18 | TGTGCCAGCAGCCGGCGTGATGAGGGTTCCTCTGGGGCCAACGTCCTGACTTTC | CASSRRDEGSSGANVLTF
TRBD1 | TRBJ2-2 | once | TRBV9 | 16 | TGTGCCAGCAGCGTGGACAGGGCGAGGGCCACCGGGGAGCTGTTTTTT | CASSVDRARATGELFF
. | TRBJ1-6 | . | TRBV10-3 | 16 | TGTGCCATCGGCCCCTTTTTCGGGGTCCAAAATTCACCCCTCCACTTT | CAIGPFFGVQNSPLHF
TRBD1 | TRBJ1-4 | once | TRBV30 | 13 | TGTGCCTGGGATCCGGGACAGTATGAAAAACTGTTTTTT | CAWDPGQYEKLFF
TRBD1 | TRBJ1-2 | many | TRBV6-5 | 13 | TGTGCCAGCAGTTACGGACAGGCAAATGGCTACACCTTC | CASSYGQANGYTF
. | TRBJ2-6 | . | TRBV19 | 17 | TGTGCCGCATCGAGACCTCTCAGGGGCTCTGGGGCCAACGTCCTGACTTTC | CAASRPLRGSGANVLTF
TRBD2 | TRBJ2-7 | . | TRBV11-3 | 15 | TGTGCCAGCAGCTTCAGCTCGGGAGGGTCCTACGAGCAGTACTTC | CASSFSSGGSYEQYF
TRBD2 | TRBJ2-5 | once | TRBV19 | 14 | TGTGCCAGTAGCCCTAGCGGGATCGGAGAGACCCAGTACTTC | CASSPSGIGETQYF
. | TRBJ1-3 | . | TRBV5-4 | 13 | TGTGCCAGCAGCCCTAAGAACGGGTACACCATATATTTT | CASSPKNGYTIYF
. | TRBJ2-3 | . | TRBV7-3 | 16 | TGTGCCAGCAGCTTAATCGCTACTGTCCACACAGATACGCAGTATTTT | CASSLIATVHTDTQYF
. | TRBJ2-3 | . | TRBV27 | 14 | TGTGCCAGCAGCACTGGACAGTTCACAGATACGCAGTATTTT | CASSTGQFTDTQYF
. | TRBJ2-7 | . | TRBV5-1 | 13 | TGCGCCAGCAGCTTGGCTCCTAGCTACGAGCAGTACTTC | CASSLAPSYEQYF
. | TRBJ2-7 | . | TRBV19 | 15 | TGTGCCAGTAGCACTAGGACTCAGAAGCCCTACGAGCAGTACTTC | CASSTRTQKPYEQYF
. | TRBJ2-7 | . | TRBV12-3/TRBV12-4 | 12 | TGTGCCAGCAGTTTATTCCCATCCGAGCAGTACTTC | CASSLFPSEQYF
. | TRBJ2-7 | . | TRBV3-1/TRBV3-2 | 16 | TGTGCCAGCAGCCAACTCCGTAATGTTCTAGCTTACGAGCAGTACTTC | CASSQLRNVLAYEQYF
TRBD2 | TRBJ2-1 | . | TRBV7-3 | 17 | TGTGCCAGCAGCCGATACGGTCAAGCGGGAGCTTACAATGAGCAGTTCTTC | CASSRYGQAGAYNEQFF
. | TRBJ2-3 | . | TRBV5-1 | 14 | TGCGCCAGCAGCTTGGGGCAGGGAATGGATACGCAGTATTTT | CASSLGQGMDTQYF
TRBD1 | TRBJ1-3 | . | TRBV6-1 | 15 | TGTGCCAGCAGTGAAGGGACAGGGGGGGGAAACACCATATATTTT | CASSEGTGGGNTIYF
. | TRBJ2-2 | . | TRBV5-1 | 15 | TGCGCCCTCGGGGGTCCAGGGACGGGCACCGGGGAGCTGTTTTTT | CALGGPGTGTGELFF
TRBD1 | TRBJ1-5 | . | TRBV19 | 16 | TGTGCCAGTAGTATAGGCGGGACAGGGTTATGGCAGCCCCAGCATTTT | CASSIGGTGLWQPQHF
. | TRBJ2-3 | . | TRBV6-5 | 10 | TGTGCCAGCACCGCAGATACGCAGTATTTT | CASTADTQYF
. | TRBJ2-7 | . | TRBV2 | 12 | TGTGCCAGCACTTCGACAGCGGGCGAGCAGTACTTC | CASTSTAGEQYF
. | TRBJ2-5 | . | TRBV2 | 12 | TGTGCCAGCAGGCGCCAAAAAGAGACCCAGTACTTC | CASRRQKETQYF
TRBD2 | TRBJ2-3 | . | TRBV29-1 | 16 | TGCAGCGGTTGGCTAGCGGGAGGGAAGGGCTCAGATACGCAGTATTTT | CSGWLAGGKGSDTQYF
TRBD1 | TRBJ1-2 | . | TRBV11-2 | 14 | TGTGCCAGCAACCTACAGGGGGCAGTGTATGGCTACACCTTC | CASNLQGAVYGYTF
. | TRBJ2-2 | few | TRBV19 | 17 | TGTGCCAGTAGTATAGGCCAGGGAGGTTCGAACACCGGGGAGCTGTTTTTT | CASSIGQGGSNTGELFF
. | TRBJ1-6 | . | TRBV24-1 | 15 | TGTGCCACCAGTGACCCCAGACAGGTCAATTCACCCCTCCACTTT | CATSDPRQVNSPLHF
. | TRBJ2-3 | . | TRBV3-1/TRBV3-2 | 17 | TGTGCCAGCAGGCCGGGGGCCTCGGGAGGCCCCGCAGATACGCAGTATTTT | CASRPGASGGPADTQYF
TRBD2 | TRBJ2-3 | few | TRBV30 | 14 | TGTGCCTGGAGAGTAGCGGGAGGGCCGGGTACGCAGTATTTT | CAWRVAGGPGTQYF
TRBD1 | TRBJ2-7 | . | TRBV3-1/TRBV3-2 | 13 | TGTGCCAGCAGCCACGGACAGGGGTACGAGCAGTACTTC | CASSHGQGYEQYF
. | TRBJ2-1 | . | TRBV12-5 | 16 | TGTGCTAGTGGTTTGGAAGTACGCGGACATCACGATGAGCAGTTCTTC | CASGLEVRGHHDEQFF
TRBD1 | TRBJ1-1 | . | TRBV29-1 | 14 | TGCAGCGTTGACTCTATAAGGGGGCGGGCTGAAGCTTTCTTT | CSVDSIRGRAEAFF
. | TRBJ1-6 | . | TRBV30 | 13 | TGTGCCTGGAAGACAGATTATAATTCACCCCTCCACTTT | CAWKTDYNSPLHF
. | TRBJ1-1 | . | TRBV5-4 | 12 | TGTGCCAGCAGCTTGTCAGGACTGCAAGCTTTCTTT | CASSLSGLQAFF